The 26 T cell receptor beta chains reported below all come from one sample, sequenced in a study of T cells expressing NK-cell markers. TCRdb re-called the 5' RACE reads; one entry per CDR3 protein, DNA not given. This table holds 500,000 to 700,000 distinct CDR3 sequences. Sequenced sample: blood T cells: a sorted CD56 or NKG2C T cell subset, CD4+ or CD8+ T cells, or bulk PBMC T cells (not recorded which). The receptor set was obtained from a man in his late teens or twenties in good health.

The V and J genes are TRBV29-1 and TRBJ1-1; as DNA is missing, the TRBD1 call by TCRdb cannot be tested. There are 13 residues in the CDR3. CDR1 SQVTM and CDR2 ANQGSEA come from the germline V gene. The CDR3 sequence: CSVGIRSGTEAFF. Combining the CDR3 with reference TRBV29-1 and TRBJ1-1 gives the whole variable domain SAVISQKPSRDICQRGTSLTIQCQVDSQVTMMFWYRQQPGQSLTLIATANQGSEATYESGFVIDKFPISRPNLTFSTLTVSNMSPEDSSIYLCSVGIRSGTEAFFGQGTRLTVV.

This chain uses TRBV29-1 with TRBJ2-2; with no DNA, the TCRdb D assignment of TRBD2 cannot be verified. Germline V gives CDR1 SQVTM, CDR2 ANQGSEA. There are 13 residues in the CDR3. The CDR3 is CSVVKRDGGELFF.

V and J are TRBV10-3 and TRBJ1-1. There are 16 residues in the CDR3. The germline CDR1 and CDR2 sequences are ENHRY and SYGVKD. CDR3 in amino acids: CAISESTAAMNTEAFF.

The chain links TRBV5-1 to TRBJ1-4; TCRdb selects TRBD1, and the lack of DNA leaves this call unchecked. The CDR3 extends over 16 amino acids. Germline V gene sequence: CDR1 SGHRS, CDR2 YFSETQ. The CDR3 spells CASSLELTGGREKLFF. Based on the CDR3 plus reference TRBV5-1 and TRBJ1-4, the full variable domain is KAGVTQTPRYLIKTRGQQVTLSCSPISGHRSVSWYQQTPGQGLQFLFEYFSETQRNKGNFPGRFSGRQFSNSRSEMNVSTLELGDSALYLCASSLELTGGREKLFFGSGTQLSVL.

The chain joins TRBV4-3 to TRBJ2-1; the D gene TCRdb calls, TRBD1, cannot be checked with no DNA. CDR1 is LGHNA and CDR2 is YSLEER in the germline V gene. The CDR3 totals 16 residues. CDR3 amino acids: CASSQGGQGVANEQFF.

The rearrangement joins TRBV20-1 to TRBJ1-2. The CDR3 has 13 amino acids. In germline, CDR1 is DFQATT, CDR2 SNEGSKA (reference sequence). CDR3 loop: CSAAEGPNYGYTF.

J is TRBJ2-3 and V is TRBV12-3 or TRBV12-4; TCRdb names TRBD2, which stays unverified in the absence of DNA. This CDR3 region has 16 residues. CDR3 residues: CASSFQHGSGIHTQYF.

This chain's CDR3 is CASSLGLAWAQYF. The genes are TRBV7-2 and TRBJ2-3. CDR3 size: 13 residues. Germline CDR1 SGHTA, CDR2 FQGNSA.

The rearrangement joins TRBV20-1 to TRBJ2-3; TCRdb outputs TRBD2, but without DNA this stays unchecked. Germline CDR1 reads DFQATT; CDR2 reads SNEGSKA (reference sequence). The CDR3 has 14 amino acids. Here the CDR3 reads CSASLSGSTDTQYF.

V gene TRBV12-3 or TRBV12-4 combines with J gene TRBJ2-3. The CDR3 runs 15 residues. CDR3 loop: CASSLGPGRKDTQYF.

This chain links TRBV7-9 with TRBJ2-1; the D call of TRBD2 rests on TCRdb alone, since no DNA is present to check it. CDR3 size: 13 residues. The germline V gene encodes CDR1 SEHNR and CDR2 FQNEAQ (reference sequence). CDR3 protein: CASREKGYNEQFF.

The chain is built from TRBV20-1 and TRBJ2-3; TCRdb lists TRBD2, though no DNA is available to test this call. CDR1 is DFQATT and CDR2 is SNEGSKA in the germline V gene (reference sequence). The CDR3 covers 17 residues. The CDR3 here is CSARVGGTRPSTDTQYF.

This chain connects TRBV2 to TRBJ2-7; checking the TCRdb D call of TRBD1 is not possible without DNA. The germline V gene encodes CDR1 SNHLY and CDR2 FYNNEI. The CDR3 has 15 amino acids. The CDR3 protein is CATIRPGQGKYEQYF.

The V gene is TRBV20-1, the J gene TRBJ2-4; TCRdb's assignment of TRBD2 cannot be checked, as there is no DNA. The CDR3 covers 18 residues. Looked up from germline, CDR1 is DFQATT and CDR2 is SNEGSKA (reference sequence). CDR3 region: CSARAMVAGVIVGNIQYF.

This rearrangement joins TRBV20-1 to TRBJ2-7; TCRdb lists TRBD1, though no DNA is available to test this call. The V gene's germline CDR1 is DFQATT and CDR2 SNEGSKA (reference sequence). The CDR3 has 14 residues. CDR3 amino acids: CSASSRTANYEQYF.

The chain employs TRBV5-8 and TRBJ2-5; no DNA is available, so the TRBD1 call from TCRdb remains unchecked. The CDR3 covers 15 residues. Per the germline V gene, CDR1 is SGHTS and CDR2 is YDEGEE. CDR3 region: CASRNPRRSQETQYF.

The chain has TRBV30 and TRBJ1-6. Germline-derived CDR1 and CDR2 are GTSNPN and SVGIG (reference sequence). The CDR3 length is 13 residues. Here the CDR3 reads CAHSGTPAAPLHF.

The CDR3 loop is CASSLGGLPTDTQYF. The chain links TRBV5-1 to TRBJ2-3; checking the TCRdb D call of TRBD2 is not possible without DNA. The CDR3 totals 15 residues. Germline assignment: CDR1 SGHRS and CDR2 YFSETQ.

This sequence joins TRBV10-3 and TRBJ2-2. Per germline, CDR1 ENHRY and CDR2 SYGVKD. CDR3 length equals 15 residues. CDR3 amino acids: CAISESTVNTGELFF.

The chain joins TRBV6-2 or TRBV6-3 to TRBJ2-6. Germline V gives CDR1 MNHEY, CDR2 SVGEGT. The CDR3 has 17 residues. The CDR3 sequence: CANRLTARGSGANVLTF.

The V gene is TRBV18, the J gene TRBJ2-1; TCRdb lists TRBD2, though no DNA is available to test this call. Germline V gives CDR1 KGHSH, CDR2 LQKENI. The CDR3 loop spans 15 amino acids. The CDR3 spells CASSSTSGSLNEQFF.

This rearrangement joins TRBV6-5 to TRBJ2-3. The CDR3 length is 14 residues. Germline V gene sequence: CDR1 MNHEY, CDR2 SVGAGI. The CDR3 is CASSYSGRTDTQYF.

The chain is built from TRBV7-9 and TRBJ2-5; lacking DNA, the TRBD2 call made by TCRdb goes unchecked. The CDR3 length is 13 residues. Germline values: CDR1 SEHNR, CDR2 FQNEAQ (reference sequence). The CDR3: CAETGGDQETQYF.

V gene TRBV5-1 combines with J gene TRBJ2-1; the TRBD2 assignment by TCRdb is unverifiable without DNA. The CDR3 runs to 18 residues. Germline CDR1 reads SGHRS; CDR2 reads YFSETQ. The CDR3 loop reads CASSSRLAGGPGFSEQFF. Complete variable domain (other parts from reference TRBV5-1 and TRBJ2-1): KAGVTQTPRYLIKTRGQQVTLSCSPISGHRSVSWYQQTPGQGLQFLFEYFSETQRNKGNFPGRFSGRQFSNSRSEMNVSTLELGDSALYLCASSSRLAGGPGFSEQFFGPGTRLTVL.

This chain links TRBV20-1 with TRBJ2-4; TCRdb proposes TRBD2, but this gene call is untestable without DNA. The germline CDR1 and CDR2 sequences are DFQATT and SNEGSKA (reference sequence). This CDR3 comprises 16 residues. The CDR3 sequence is CSARPTSGRGKNIQYF.

The chain employs TRBV12-3 or TRBV12-4 and TRBJ2-1; the TRBD1 assignment by TCRdb is unverifiable without DNA. The CDR3 consists of 12 residues. CDR3: CASRQGGNEQFF.